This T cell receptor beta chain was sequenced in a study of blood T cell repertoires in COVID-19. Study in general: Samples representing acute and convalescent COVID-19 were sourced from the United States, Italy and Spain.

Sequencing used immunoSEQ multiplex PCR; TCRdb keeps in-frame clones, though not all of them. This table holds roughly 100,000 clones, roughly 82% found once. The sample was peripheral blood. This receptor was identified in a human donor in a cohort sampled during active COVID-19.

This chain's CDR3 is CASSLWTGSSTDTQYF. As DNA, the CDR3 is TGTGCCAGCAGCTTATGGACGGGGAGTAGCACAGATACGCAGTATTTT. V usage is TRBV11-2 and J usage is TRBJ2-3; the D gene is possibly TRBD2 (5 bases). The CDR3 is made up of 16 amino acids. Germline V CDR1 and CDR2: SGHAT, FQNNGV. Trimming removed 2 bases from V and 0 bases from J, with 12 bases in between.